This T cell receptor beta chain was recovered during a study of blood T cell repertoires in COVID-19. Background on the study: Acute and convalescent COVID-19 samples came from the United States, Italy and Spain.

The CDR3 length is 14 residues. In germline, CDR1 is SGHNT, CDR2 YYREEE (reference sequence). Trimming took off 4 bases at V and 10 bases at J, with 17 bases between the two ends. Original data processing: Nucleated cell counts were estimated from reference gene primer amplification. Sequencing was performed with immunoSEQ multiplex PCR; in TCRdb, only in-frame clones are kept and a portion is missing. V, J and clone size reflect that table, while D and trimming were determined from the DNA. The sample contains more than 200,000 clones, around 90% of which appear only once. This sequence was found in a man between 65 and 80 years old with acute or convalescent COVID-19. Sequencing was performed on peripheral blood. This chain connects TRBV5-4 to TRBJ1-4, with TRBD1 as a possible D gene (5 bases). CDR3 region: CASSRDGPGGKLFF. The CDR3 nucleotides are TGTGCCAGCAGCCGCGACGGACCCGGGGGAAAACTGTTTTTT.